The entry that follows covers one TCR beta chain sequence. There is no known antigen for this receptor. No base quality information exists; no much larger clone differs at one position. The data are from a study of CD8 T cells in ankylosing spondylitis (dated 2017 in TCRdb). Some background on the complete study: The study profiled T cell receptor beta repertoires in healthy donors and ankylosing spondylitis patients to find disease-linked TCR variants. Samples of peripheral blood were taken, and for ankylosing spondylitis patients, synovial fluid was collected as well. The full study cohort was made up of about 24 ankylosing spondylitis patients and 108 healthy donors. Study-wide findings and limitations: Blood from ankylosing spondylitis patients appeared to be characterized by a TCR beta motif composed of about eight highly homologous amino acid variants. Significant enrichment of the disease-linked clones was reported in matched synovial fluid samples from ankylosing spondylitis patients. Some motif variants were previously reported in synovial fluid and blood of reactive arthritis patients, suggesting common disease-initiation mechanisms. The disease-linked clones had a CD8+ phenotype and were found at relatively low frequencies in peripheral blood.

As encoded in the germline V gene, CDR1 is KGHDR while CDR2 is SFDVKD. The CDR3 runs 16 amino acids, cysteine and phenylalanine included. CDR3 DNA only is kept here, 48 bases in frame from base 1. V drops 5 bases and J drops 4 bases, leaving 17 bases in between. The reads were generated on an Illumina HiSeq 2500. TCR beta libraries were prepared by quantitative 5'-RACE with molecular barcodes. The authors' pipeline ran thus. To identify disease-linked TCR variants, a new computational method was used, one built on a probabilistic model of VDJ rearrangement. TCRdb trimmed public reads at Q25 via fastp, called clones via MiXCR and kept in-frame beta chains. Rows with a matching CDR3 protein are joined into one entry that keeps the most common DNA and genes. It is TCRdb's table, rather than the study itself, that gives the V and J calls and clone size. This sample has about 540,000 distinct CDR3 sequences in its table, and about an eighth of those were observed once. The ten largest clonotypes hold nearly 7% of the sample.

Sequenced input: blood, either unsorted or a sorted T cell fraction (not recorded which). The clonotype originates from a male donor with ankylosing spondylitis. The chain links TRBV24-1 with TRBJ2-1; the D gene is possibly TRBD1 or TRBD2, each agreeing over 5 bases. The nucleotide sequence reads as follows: TGTGCCACCAGTGTTGCATCGGGGCGGACTTACAATGAGCAGTTCTTC. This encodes CATSVASGRTYNEQFF.